Below, 10 T cell receptor beta chains from the same sample are listed, as sequenced in a study of shared clonotypes between healthy human individuals (dated by TCRdb to about 2020). Library generation was performed with the immunoSEQ multiplex PCR assay. In TCRdb, the immuneACCESS table is reduced to in-frame sequences with V and J assigned. These tables do not hold every clone; where another copy was compared, an unresolved V gene accounts for under half, and the others remain unexplained. The sample table holds about 2.2 million clones, of which roughly 93% were seen once. Jointly, the top ten make up approximately 1.6% of the sample. CD8 naive samples were CD45RO-negative cells positively selected for CCR7, giving a CD45RA+CCR7+ population that excluded TemRA cells. The specimen sequenced was naive CD8+ T cells from PBMCs. The cell subset or site label, as the study defines it: CD45RA+CCR7+. The origin of the receptors is a man aged 18 to 29 in good health. Some clones in this sample may be carry-over from other donors' samples.

The J gene is TRBJ1-2, the V gene TRBV13; 9 bases align to TRBD1. The CDR3 is made up of 17 amino acids. Per the germline V gene, CDR1 is PRHDT and CDR2 is FYEKMQ (reference sequence). Losses at the gene ends were 2 bases for V and 1 base for J; bases not matched to a gene: 8. The CDR3 region is CASSLSTGGAGNYGYTF. In DNA form, the CDR3 reads TGTGCCAGCAGCTTAAGCACAGGGGGCGCAGGTAACTATGGCTACACCTTC. Using reference TRBV13 and TRBJ1-2 for the parts outside the CDR3, the full variable domain is AAGVIQSPRHLIKEKRETATLKCYPIPRHDTVYWYQQGPGQDPQFLISFYEKMQSDKGSIPDRFSAQQFSDYHSELNMSSLELGDSALYFCASSLSTGGAGNYGYTFGSGTRLTVV.

As regards this clone: Within the sample, other DNA sequences also encode this same CDR3. The chain joins TRBV7-3 to TRBJ2-1; 12 bases are shared with TRBD2. CDR1 is SGHTA and CDR2 is FQGTGA in the germline V gene. Germline trimming cut 0 bases from V and 4 bases from J; bases unmatched to any gene: 1. This CDR3 has 16 residues. Here the CDR3 DNA reads TGTGCCAGCAGCTTAACTGGGACTAGCGGGTACAATGAGCAGTTCTTC. Translating gives CASSLTGTSGYNEQFF.

The rearrangement uses TRBV7-8 and TRBJ2-1; weak D call: TRBD2 (5 bases). This CDR3 region has 18 residues. Germline V gene data show CDR1 as SGHVS and CDR2 as FQNEAQ. Trimming pared 0 bases from V and 8 bases from J, leaving 23 bases between. For the CDR3, the DNA is TGTGCCAGCAGCTTAGCATACGTCGGGAAAATAGTAGTTCATGAGCAGTTCTTC. It translates to CASSLAYVGKIVVHEQFF. The full variable domain, its missing parts supplied by reference TRBV7-8 and TRBJ2-1, is GAGVSQSPRYKVAKRGQDVALRCDPISGHVSLFWYQQALGQGPEFLTYFQNEAQLDKSGLPSDRFFAERPEGSVSTLKIQRTQQEDSAVYLCASSLAYVGKIVVHEQFFGPGTRLTVL.

As regards this clone: The same CDR3 is also encoded by other DNA sequences in this sample. The rearrangement uses TRBV7-9 and TRBJ2-7; D possibly corresponds to TRBD2 (5 bases). Trimming took 5 bases from V and 4 from J, leaving 9 bases between them. Germline CDR1 SEHNR, CDR2 FQNEAQ (reference sequence). The CDR3 contains 12 residues. In DNA form, the CDR3 reads TGTGCCAGCAGCCTCACGGGGTACGAGCAGTACTTC. Protein sequence: CASSLTGYEQYF.

This CDR3 reads CASSLGLAGGDQETQYF. The CDR3 bases are TGTGCCAGCAGCTTAGGACTAGCGGGGGGCGACCAAGAGACCCAGTACTTC. This chain uses TRBV11-3 with TRBJ2-5; 13 bases match TRBD2. From germline, CDR1 is SGHNT and CDR2 YENEEA. This CDR3 contains 17 residues. After removal of 1 base from V and 0 bases from J, the junction contained 2 bases not matched to a gene.

The count of this clone is one. The V call is TRBV19, the J call TRBJ1-5; D is unresolved. The length of the CDR3 is 14 residues. The V end was cut by 5 bases, the J end by 5 bases, with 13 bases between. Germline V gene data show CDR1 as LNHDA and CDR2 as SQIVND (reference sequence). Written as DNA, the CDR3 is TGTGCCAGTAGTCCTCGCGGGTACTATCAGCCCCAGCATTTT. It encodes CASSPRGYYQPQHF.

The chain combines TRBV19 with TRBJ1-1, with D uncertain. This CDR3 is 15 amino acids long. Trimming removed 2 bases at V and 1 base at J, with 11 bases between. Germline V lookup: CDR1 LNHDA, CDR2 SQIVND (reference sequence). CDR3 loop: CASSIKAVGNTEAFF. CDR3 DNA sequence: TGTGCCAGTAGTATAAAAGCCGTCGGGAACACTGAAGCTTTCTTT.

Concerning this clone: A read error may produce the germline difference seen at one junction end. This chain connects TRBV27 to TRBJ2-1, with a tentative D call TRBD2 (6 bases). The length of the CDR3 is 13 residues. CDR1 MNHEY and CDR2 SMNVEV come from the germline V gene (reference sequence). The CDR3 DNA is TGTGCCAGTAGTTTTAGCGGTATCAATGAGCAGTTCTTC. Its translation is CASSFSGINEQFF.

The chain is built from TRBV27 and TRBJ1-2; 7 nucleotides line up with TRBD1. The CDR3 spans 17 residues. V lost 3 bases and J lost 5; bases outside the gene matches: 15. From germline, CDR1 is MNHEY and CDR2 SMNVEV (reference sequence). CDR3 sequence reads: CASSFTPLGGFKYGYTF. The DNA of the CDR3 is TGTGCCAGCAGTTTTACTCCCCTAGGGGGCTTTAAGTATGGCTACACCTTC.

V usage is TRBV11-1 and J usage is TRBJ2-5; D is unresolved. The V gene's germline CDR1 is SGHAT and CDR2 FQDESV (reference sequence). V lost 1 base and J lost 9, with 12 bases in between. This CDR3 is built from 13 residues. This chain's CDR3 is CASSLGPYVAQYF. The CDR3 nucleotides read TGTGCCAGCAGCTTAGGCCCATACGTGGCCCAGTACTTC.